Detailed here is one T cell receptor (beta chain). This sample was taken from a study of CD8 T cells in Susac syndrome. Reverse transcription used roughly 0.45 to 1 ug RNA and random hexamers. A multiplex approach, immunoSEQ multiplex PCR, amplified TCR beta CDR3 across 54 Vbeta and 13 Jbeta. TCRdb redid the calling of the immunoSEQ multiplex PCR reads with MiXCR, one entry per CDR3 protein. The profile shows 110,000 or so distinct CDR3 sequences, about 95% of them singletons. It was negative isolation that provided the CD8+ and CD4+ T cells, whereas TEMRA cells were enriched by FACS. The TCR was taken from a human donor in good health. Sequencing input: CD4+ T cells from PBMCs.

The DNA for the CDR3 is TGTGTTACTCAGAGACGCTTGAGCTCCTACAATGAGCAGTTCTTC. This codes for CVTQRRLSSYNEQFF. The chain recombines TRBV5-4 with TRBJ2-1; no firm D call. This CDR3 spans 15 amino acids. Per germline, CDR1 SGHNT and CDR2 YYREEE (reference sequence). Full variable domain (outside the CDR3, taken from reference TRBV5-4 and TRBJ2-1): ETGVTQSPTHLIKTRGQQVTLRCSSQSGHNTVSWYQQALGQGPQFIFQYYREEENGRGNFPPRFSGLQFPNYSSELNVNALELDDSALYLCVTQRRLSSYNEQFFGPGTRLTVL.